These 20 T cell receptor beta chains were all obtained from the same sample, sequenced in a study of blood T cell repertoires in COVID-19. Measured with immunoSEQ multiplex PCR; TCRdb has only the in-frame clones, and not every one. The sample includes about 150,000 clones, about 85% of them seen just once. The sequencing sample was made of PBMCs or T cells enriched from blood (not recorded which). The receptors here all came from a middle-aged woman who had been exposed to COVID-19.

CDR3 in amino acids: CASSLGGTSLAKNIQYF. CDR3 in DNA: TGTGCCAGCAGCTTGGGAGGGACATCTTTAGCCAAAAACATTCAGTACTTC. This chain links TRBV5-4 with TRBJ2-4, with a weak D call TRBD1 (6 bases). Germline assignment: CDR1 SGHNT and CDR2 YYREEE (reference sequence). The V end was cut by 0 bases, the J end by 0 bases, with 13 bases between. The CDR3 length is 17 residues.

V usage is TRBV18 and J usage is TRBJ2-1; D uncertain. Germline loops: CDR1 KGHSH, CDR2 LQKENI. The CDR3 covers 13 residues. V was trimmed by 0 bases and J by 6 bases, leaving 6 bases between them. The CDR3 reads CASSPPSVNEQFF. The CDR3 DNA follows: TGTGCCAGCTCACCACCGAGCGTCAATGAGCAGTTCTTC.

The chain employs TRBV27 and TRBJ1-5, with a possible D match to TRBD1 (5 bases). The V gene lost 0 bases and the J gene lost 1 base, with 7 bases spanning the gap. The CDR3 consists of 15 residues. Germline V lookup: CDR1 MNHEY, CDR2 SMNVEV (reference sequence). CDR3 coding DNA: TGTGCCAGCAGTTTATCGGGGCGCAGCAATCAGCCCCAGCATTTT. Translated: CASSLSGRSNQPQHF.

CDR3 sequence reads: CASSEMSSTDTQYF. The DNA of the CDR3 is TGTGCCAGCAGTGAAATGTCCTCCACAGATACGCAGTATTTT. This chain connects TRBV2 to TRBJ2-3; D not certain. The CDR3 has 14 residues. Germline values: CDR1 SNHLY, CDR2 FYNNEI. The germline V and J ends were trimmed by 2 bases and 2 bases, with 8 bases remaining between them.

The chain has TRBV19 and TRBJ2-7; tentative D call: TRBD2 (6 bases). Germline-derived CDR1 and CDR2 are LNHDA and SQIVND (reference sequence). CDR3 length: 13 amino acids. The V end lost 5 bases, the J end lost 6 bases, and 14 bases lay between the germline ends. The DNA for the CDR3 is TGTGCCAGTAGTGCGGGACGGAGCCTCGAGCAGTACTTC. Its protein product is CASSAGRSLEQYF.

The gene calls are TRBV5-6 and TRBJ2-1; 13 bases agree with TRBD2. Germline V gene data show CDR1 as SGHDT and CDR2 as YYEEEE. With V trimmed by 7 bases and J by 4 bases, 8 bases remained unmatched. CDR3 length: 16 amino acids. CDR3 DNA: TGTGCCAGCCGCCCCTGGGGACTAGCGGGATACAATGAGCAGTTCTTC. Residues: CASRPWGLAGYNEQFF.

The rearrangement joins TRBV7-3 to TRBJ2-3; tentative D call: TRBD1 (6 bases). Per germline, CDR1 SGHTA and CDR2 FQGTGA. This CDR3 is 16 amino acids long. The V and J ends lost 4 bases and 0 bases respectively, with 14 bases between them. The DNA of the CDR3 is TGTGCCAGCAGCTCAATGGGGGCTAGCAGCACAGATACGCAGTATTTT. Protein: CASSSMGASSTDTQYF.

The genes are TRBV15 and TRBJ2-7; D may be TRBD2 (5 bases). Per germline, CDR1 LNHNV and CDR2 YYDKDF (reference sequence). The CDR3 runs 18 residues. V gave up 1 base and J gave up 4 bases, with 23 bases separating them. The CDR3 reads CATSRVRRLSSSKYEQYF. As DNA, the CDR3 is TGTGCCACCAGCAGAGTTCGTCGTCTTTCTTCTAGCAAGTACGAGCAGTACTTC. Full variable domain (remainder filled in from reference TRBV15 and TRBJ2-7): DAMVIQNPRYQVTQFGKPVTLSCSQTLNHNVMYWYQQKSSQAPKLLFHYYDKDFNNEADTPDNFQSRRPNTSFCFLDIRSPGLGDTAMYLCATSRVRRLSSSKYEQYFGPGTRLTVT.

The CDR3 region is CASSSSWGRPYEQYF. As DNA, the CDR3 is TGTGCCAGCAGTTCCTCGTGGGGGAGGCCCTACGAGCAGTACTTC. The J gene is TRBJ2-7, the V gene TRBV27; TRBD2 might be the D (6 bases). The CDR3 has 15 residues. From germline, CDR1 is MNHEY and CDR2 SMNVEV (reference sequence). V lost 4 bases and J 2 bases, leaving 15 bases between the germline ends.

The rearrangement joins TRBV7-2 to TRBJ1-1; no clear D gene. Trimming pared 2 bases from V and 5 bases from J, leaving 9 bases between. CDR3 size: 13 residues. Germline loops: CDR1 SGHTA, CDR2 FQGNSA. The CDR3 loop reads CASSLITGTEAFF. In nucleotides, the CDR3 is TGTGCCAGCAGCTTAATAACCGGGACTGAAGCTTTCTTT.

The DNA of the CDR3 is TGCGCCAGCAGCGTGCAGGGTGGCCCCTACGAGCAGTACTTC. Its translation: CASSVQGGPYEQYF. This chain joins TRBV5-1 and TRBJ2-7, with D perhaps matching TRBD1 (5 bases). Germline CDR1 reads SGHRS; CDR2 reads YFSETQ. This CDR3 spans 14 amino acids. The V gene lost 4 bases and the J gene lost 2 bases, with 13 bases spanning the gap.

This clone was seen only once. The rearrangement joins TRBV10-3 to TRBJ2-1; D may be TRBD2 (6 bases). The CDR3 has 15 residues. The V end lost 3 bases, the J end lost 5 bases, and 14 bases lay between the germline ends. CDR1 ENHRY and CDR2 SYGVKD come from the germline V gene. Written as DNA, the CDR3 is TGTGCCATCAGTGACTCACTAGCCCAAGACAATGAGCAGTTCTTC. Amino acids: CAISDSLAQDNEQFF.

This chain connects TRBV27 to TRBJ2-3; D is perhaps TRBD1 (6 bases). The germline gives CDR1 MNHEY, CDR2 SMNVEV (reference sequence). There are 19 residues in the CDR3. Between the trimmed V and J ends, which lost 4 bases and 1 base, there was a span of 24 bases. The DNA for the CDR3 is TGTGCCAGCAGTTCCTCACAGGGTTATAGAGGTTGGGGCACAGATACGCAGTATTTT. Its translation is CASSSSQGYRGWGTDTQYF.

J is TRBJ1-2 and V is TRBV5-4, with a weak D call TRBD1 (6 bases). CDR1 SGHNT and CDR2 YYREEE come from the germline V gene (reference sequence). The CDR3 extends over 13 amino acids. The V and J ends lost 6 bases and 7 bases respectively, with 16 bases between them. CDR3 coding DNA: TGTGCCAGCATCGAACAGGGCTTCAGTGGCTACACCTTC. Protein product: CASIEQGFSGYTF.

V and J are TRBV29-1 and TRBJ2-5, with D maybe TRBD1 (5 bases). Trimming left V 0 bases short and J 1 base short, with 24 bases between. Per germline, CDR1 SQVTM and CDR2 ANQGSEA. This CDR3 spans 19 amino acids. CDR3 bases: TGCAGCGTTGAAGATCTAAGTCTCTCGGCAGGGCCCACCCAAGAGACCCAGTACTTC. It codes for CSVEDLSLSAGPTQETQYF.

This chain joins TRBV5-6 and TRBJ1-2; 8 bases match TRBD1. J gave up 2 bases and V 4 bases, and 1 base lay outside the gene matches. The CDR3 is 13 amino acids. Germline V gives CDR1 SGHDT, CDR2 YYEEEE. The CDR3 protein is CASSRDRNYGYTF. DNA of the CDR3: TGTGCCAGCAGCCGGGACAGGAACTATGGCTACACCTTC.

This chain links TRBV5-1 with TRBJ2-1; possible D gene TRBD1, 5 bases. The V end was cut by 0 bases, the J end by 3 bases, with 10 bases between. In germline, CDR1 is SGHRS, CDR2 YFSETQ. CDR3 length: 15 residues. CDR3 coding DNA: TGCGCCAGCAGCTTGGACCAGGGCAACTACAATGAGCAGTTCTTC. Encoded protein: CASSLDQGNYNEQFF.

The chain carries TRBV21-1 and TRBJ1-3. TRBV21-1 is assigned pseudogene status. The CDR3 consists of 17 residues. The CDR3 protein is CARHGVRLITSGNTIYF. The CDR3 DNA follows: TGTGCCAGGCACGGGGTGCGATTGATTACCTCTGGAAACACCATATATTTT.

The chain is built from TRBV6-5 and TRBJ2-3; D not certain. From germline, CDR1 is MNHEY and CDR2 SVGAGI. V lost 2 bases, J lost 6 bases, and 6 bases lay in between. The CDR3 has 12 residues. The CDR3 sequence: CASSYPPDTQYF. CDR3 in DNA: TGTGCCAGCAGTTACCCCCCTGATACGCAGTATTTT.

The V call is TRBV12-3 or TRBV12-4, the J call TRBJ1-6; no clear D gene. The V end lost 8 bases, the J end lost 0 bases, and 5 bases lay between the germline ends. The length of the CDR3 is 13 residues. CDR3 residues: CASRSSYNSPLHF. The CDR3 DNA sequence: TGTGCCAGCCGTAGCTCCTATAATTCACCCCTCCACTTT.